These 20 T cell receptor beta chains were sequenced from one sample in a study of blood T cell repertoires in COVID-19. Assay: immunoSEQ multiplex PCR; the TCRdb copy retains only in-frame clones and omits some. The repertoire holds roughly 320,000 clones, about nine tenths seen once, with roughly 6.3% in the top ten. The material sequenced was peripheral blood. These receptors were taken from a woman aged 45-59 years with COVID-19, enrolled during active disease.

V is TRBV3-1 (or the pseudogene TRBV3-2) and J is TRBJ1-1, with no clear D. There are 15 residues in the CDR3. Germline V gives CDR1 LGHDT, CDR2 YNNKEL (reference sequence). With 4 bases removed from V and 0 bases from J, the gap between germline ends came to 12 bases. In nucleotides, the CDR3 is TGTGCCAGCAGCCCTAGGCCCGTTATGAACACTGAAGCTTTCTTT. Translating it yields CASSPRPVMNTEAFF.

This chain connects TRBV6-2 or TRBV6-3 to TRBJ1-5; 9 nucleotides agree with TRBD1. V trimming: 2 bases; J trimming: 7 bases; junction bases outside the gene matches: 3. The CDR3 has 14 amino acids. Germline V CDR1 and CDR2: MNHEY, SVGEGT. The CDR3 spells CASSYGTGIQPQHF. As DNA, the CDR3 is TGTGCCAGCAGTTACGGGACAGGGATACAGCCCCAGCATTTT.

V gene TRBV5-6 combines with J gene TRBJ1-5, with D tentatively TRBD1 (5 bases). With 0 bases removed from V and 5 bases from J, the gap between germline ends came to 12 bases. Germline-derived CDR1 and CDR2 are SGHDT and YYEEEE. The length of the CDR3 is 15 residues. CDR3 nucleotides: TGTGCCAGCAGCTTGGTGGGGAGGGACGATCAGCCCCAGCATTTT. As protein: CASSLVGRDDQPQHF.

The CDR3 here is CASTRTGPSNEQFF. In nucleotides, the CDR3 is TGCGCCAGCACCCGGACAGGGCCCTCCAATGAGCAGTTCTTC. This rearrangement joins TRBV5-1 to TRBJ2-1; TRBD1 agrees at 8 bases. The length of the CDR3 is 14 residues. Per the germline V gene, CDR1 is SGHRS and CDR2 is YFSETQ. With 6 bases clipped from V and 6 bases from J, the junction kept 8 bases outside the gene matches.

A single count supports this clone. The chain combines TRBV24-1 with TRBJ2-5; tentatively, D is TRBD1 (6 bases). Trimming shortened V by 10 bases and J by 1 base, and 15 bases separated the two germline ends. The CDR3 runs 14 residues. Germline assignment: CDR1 KGHDR and CDR2 SFDVKD. The chain's CDR3 is CATSGAKSQETQYF. CDR3 in DNA: TGTGCCACGTCAGGGGCCAAGTCCCAAGAGACCCAGTACTTC.

In DNA form, the CDR3 reads TGTGCCAGCTCACCTCAGGTAGCGGGAGGCCAAGAGACCCAGTACTTC. It codes for CASSPQVAGGQETQYF. The genes are TRBV18 and TRBJ2-5; 10 bases align to TRBD2. There are 16 residues in the CDR3. The trim removed 3 bases at V and 1 base at J, leaving 5 bases unmatched. In germline, CDR1 is KGHSH, CDR2 LQKENI.

This clone has just one count. The V call is TRBV19, the J call TRBJ2-5, with D unclear. The CDR3 runs to 15 residues. V lost 5 bases to trimming and J lost 1 base, with 14 bases between them. The V gene's germline CDR1 is LNHDA and CDR2 SQIVND (reference sequence). The CDR3 sequence: CASSPWIPGQETQYF. In DNA, the CDR3 is TGTGCCAGTAGTCCCTGGATCCCAGGCCAAGAGACCCAGTACTTC.

The CDR3 loop is CASSPGGASGNQPQHF. Written as DNA, the CDR3 is TGTGCCAGCAGTCCAGGGGGCGCTTCTGGCAATCAGCCCCAGCATTTT. J is TRBJ1-5 and V is TRBV27, with 8 bases fitting TRBD1. The CDR3 totals 16 residues. The J segment lost 2 bases and the V segment lost 5 bases, leaving 8 bases of the junction unmatched. Germline assignment: CDR1 MNHEY and CDR2 SMNVEV (reference sequence).

The chain joins TRBV24-1 to TRBJ1-6; possible D gene TRBD1, 5 bases. The CDR3 has 13 residues. Germline CDR1 is KGHDR and CDR2 is SFDVKD. V was pared by 4 bases and J by 7 bases, with 7 bases between. The CDR3 sequence is CATSDYRNSPLHF. The DNA of the CDR3 is TGTGCCACCAGTGACTACAGGAATTCACCCCTCCACTTT.

The rearrangement uses TRBV7-9 and TRBJ2-1; 10 bases fit TRBD2. This CDR3 is built from 16 residues. Germline CDR1 is SEHNR and CDR2 is FQNEAQ (reference sequence). V was clipped by 4 bases and J by 5 bases; unmatched bases: 8. CDR3 in DNA: TGTGCCAGCAGCTCCTCAAGCGGGAGGGCTGACAATGAGCAGTTCTTC. Its translation: CASSSSSGRADNEQFF.

This chain joins TRBV2 and TRBJ2-3; D is uncertain. The V and J ends lost 4 bases and 0 bases respectively, with 8 bases between them. This CDR3 has 14 amino acids. Germline V gene sequence: CDR1 SNHLY, CDR2 FYNNEI. DNA for the CDR3: TGTGCCAGCAGTGGTTATTTTAGCACAGATACGCAGTATTTT. It is translated as CASSGYFSTDTQYF.

V gene TRBV30 combines with J gene TRBJ2-7, with 8 bases identical to TRBD1. V was pared by 0 bases and J by 4 bases, with 5 bases of the junction left unmatched. Germline V gene data show CDR1 as GTSNPN and CDR2 as SVGIG (reference sequence). There are 14 residues in the CDR3. CDR3 in amino acids: CAWSVGTGQYEQYF. In nucleotides, the CDR3 is TGTGCCTGGAGTGTAGGGACAGGCCAGTACGAGCAGTACTTC.

V and J are TRBV27 and TRBJ1-2, with D possibly matching TRBD1 (5 bases). The germline CDR1 and CDR2 sequences are MNHEY and SMNVEV (reference sequence). V was trimmed by 2 bases and J by 8 bases, leaving 12 bases between them. This CDR3 has 13 residues. CDR3 in amino acids: CASSLNWSGGYTF. CDR3 in DNA: TGTGCCAGCAGTTTAAACTGGTCAGGGGGCTACACCTTC.

V is TRBV5-1 and J is TRBJ2-2; D possibly corresponds to TRBD1 (6 bases). Germline CDR1 SGHRS, CDR2 YFSETQ. The CDR3 spans 14 residues. The germline V and J ends were trimmed by 4 bases and 6 bases, with 13 bases remaining between them. The CDR3 loop is CASSPDRKPGELFF. In DNA form, the CDR3 reads TGCGCCAGCAGCCCCGACAGGAAACCCGGGGAGCTGTTTTTT.

The V and J genes are TRBV6-5 and TRBJ1-6; D is unclear. The germline gives CDR1 MNHEY, CDR2 SVGAGI. The V end lost 6 bases, the J end lost 7 bases, and 13 bases lay between the germline ends. The CDR3 contains 14 residues. In DNA form, the CDR3 reads TGTGCCAGCAGCCCCGGAAGAGGAAATTCACCCCTCCACTTT. It is translated as CASSPGRGNSPLHF.

J is TRBJ2-2 and V is TRBV6-5; D may be TRBD1 (6 bases). V was pared by 0 bases and J by 1 base, with 6 bases between. This CDR3 comprises 15 residues. Per the germline V gene, CDR1 is MNHEY and CDR2 is SVGAGI. The CDR3 DNA sequence: TGTGCCAGCAGTTACTCGACAGGGAACACCGGGGAGCTGTTTTTT. This translates into CASSYSTGNTGELFF.

The chain carries TRBV5-1 and TRBJ1-5; a possible D gene is TRBD1 (6 bases). V was cut by 0 bases and J by 8 bases, with 9 bases left in between. Per the germline V gene, CDR1 is SGHRS and CDR2 is YFSETQ. This CDR3 is built from 13 residues. The CDR3 loop is CASSLGTEKPQHF. CDR3 bases: TGCGCCAGCAGCTTGGGGACAGAAAAGCCCCAGCATTTT.

The chain carries TRBV5-1 and TRBJ2-7, with 8 bases identical to TRBD2. This CDR3 contains 16 residues. The junction had 10 bases not matched to a gene; V was cut back by 0 bases and J by 5 bases. CDR1 SGHRS and CDR2 YFSETQ come from the germline V gene. CDR3 DNA: TGCGCCAGCAGCTTGGGCGCGAGTCTAGCGGGCAACGAGCAGTACTTC. This sequence encodes CASSLGASLAGNEQYF.

The rearrangement uses TRBV30 and TRBJ1-3; perhaps TRBD1 as D (5 bases). The germline CDR1 and CDR2 sequences are GTSNPN and SVGIG (reference sequence). The CDR3 covers 12 residues. Between the trimmed V and J ends, which lost 1 base and 8 bases, there was a span of 9 bases. The CDR3 protein is CAWSGQSDTIYF. The CDR3 DNA is TGTGCCTGGAGTGGACAGTCGGACACCATATATTTT.

This chain joins TRBV10-1 and TRBJ2-5; 10 nucleotides align to TRBD2. Germline loops: CDR1 WNHNN, CDR2 SYGVQD (reference sequence). The CDR3 runs to 17 residues. J lost 5 bases, V lost 4 bases, and 13 bases had no gene match. The CDR3 region is CASSVELAGLWGETQYF. For the CDR3, the DNA is TGCGCCAGCAGTGTCGAACTAGCGGGACTCTGGGGGGAGACCCAGTACTTC.